This T cell receptor beta chain comes out of a study of blood T cell repertoires in COVID-19. Study-wide background: Sample material is recorded as cDNA or gDNA derived from T cells, B-cell-depleted T cells, or PBMCs.

V gave up 0 bases and J gave up 3 bases, with 13 bases separating them. This CDR3 region has 16 residues. CDR1 is LGHNA and CDR2 is YSLEER in the germline V gene. Method: immunoSEQ multiplex PCR; TCRdb's copy keeps in-frame clones and lacks some. The data show about 100,000 clones, around 85% seen once. The clonotype was recovered from an elderly woman with active or convalescent COVID-19. The sequencing input was peripheral blood. V gene TRBV4-3 combines with J gene TRBJ2-3, with a possible D match to TRBD2 (6 bases). DNA for the CDR3: TGCGCCAGCAGCCAAGATTGGGTGGGAGGTACAGATACGCAGTATTTT. Protein: CASSQDWVGGTDTQYF.